This TCR beta chain emerged from a study of beta chain features in type 1 diabetes. General study results and limits: Shorter TCRB CDR3s, moderately but significantly so, were found in Type 1 diabetes patients in all four CD4+ subsets.

Sequenced material consisted of expressed TCRB transcripts (all of the isolated RNA was reverse transcribed). Method: immunoSEQ multiplex PCR; TCRdb's copy keeps in-frame clones and lacks some. Here the sample spans approximately 250,000 clones, 24% being singletons. Points on this clone: Its matching antigen is unknown.

This receptor was identified in a woman aged 25-40 years with type 1 diabetes. Sequencing used naive CD4+ T cells from blood.

In DNA form, the CDR3 reads TGTGCCAGCAGCCCACCAGGGGATGAAAAACTGTTTTTT. This encodes CASSPPGDEKLFF. The rearrangement uses TRBV21-1 and TRBJ1-4; the table gives TRBD1 as D, unverified against the DNA. TRBV21-1 represents a pseudogene. The CDR3 runs to 13 residues.